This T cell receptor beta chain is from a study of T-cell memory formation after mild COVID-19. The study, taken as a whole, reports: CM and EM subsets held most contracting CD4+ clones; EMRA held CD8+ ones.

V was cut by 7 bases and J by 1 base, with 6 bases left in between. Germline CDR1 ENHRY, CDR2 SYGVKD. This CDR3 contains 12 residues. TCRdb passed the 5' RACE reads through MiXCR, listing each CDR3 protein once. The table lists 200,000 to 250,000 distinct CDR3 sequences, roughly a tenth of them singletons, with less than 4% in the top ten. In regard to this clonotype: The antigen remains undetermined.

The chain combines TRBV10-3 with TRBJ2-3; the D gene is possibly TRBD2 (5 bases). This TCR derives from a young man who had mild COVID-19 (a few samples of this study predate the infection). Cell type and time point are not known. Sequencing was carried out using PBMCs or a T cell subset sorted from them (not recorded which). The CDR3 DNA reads TGTGCCATCAACGGGGGCACAGATACGCAGTATTTT. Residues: CAINGGTDTQYF.